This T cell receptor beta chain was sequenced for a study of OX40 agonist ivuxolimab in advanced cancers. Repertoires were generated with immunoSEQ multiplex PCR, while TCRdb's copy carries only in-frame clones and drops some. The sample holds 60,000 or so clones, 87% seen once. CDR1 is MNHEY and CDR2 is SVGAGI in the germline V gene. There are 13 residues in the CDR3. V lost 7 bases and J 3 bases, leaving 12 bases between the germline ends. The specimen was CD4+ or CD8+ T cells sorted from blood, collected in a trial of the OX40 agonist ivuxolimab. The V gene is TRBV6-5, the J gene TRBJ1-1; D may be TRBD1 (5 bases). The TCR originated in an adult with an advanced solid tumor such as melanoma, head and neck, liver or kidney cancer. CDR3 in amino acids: CASTQGRDTEAFF. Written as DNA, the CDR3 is TGTGCCAGCACCCAGGGAAGGGACACTGAAGCTTTCTTT.